Each of the 29 T cell receptor beta chains below was sequenced from the same sample in a study of spatial heterogeneity in lung cancer. Time point: sample taken at primary tumor resection. MiXCR, run by TCRdb on the 5' RACE reads, gives a single entry per CDR3 protein. The sample holds about 20,000 distinct CDR3 sequences, 7% to 7.5% seen once. Study-level findings and limits: Tracking of tumor mutation counts was seen in expanded intratumoral alpha and beta TCR counts.

Their recognized antigens are unknown. The sequenced sample was lung tumor tissue, obtained at surgery. These receptors all stem from a female donor with early-stage non-small cell lung cancer.

This clonotype was recorded many times. This chain joins TRBV20-1 and TRBJ2-7; 8 bases are shared with TRBD1. The CDR3 covers 12 residues. After removal of 4 bases from V and 7 bases from J, the junction contained 6 bases not matched to a gene. Germline V lookup: CDR1 DFQATT, CDR2 SNEGSKA (reference sequence). The CDR3 loop is CSATGQAGEQYF. The CDR3 DNA follows: TGCAGTGCTACGGGACAGGCGGGGGAGCAGTACTTC.

The J gene is TRBJ2-5, the V gene TRBV13; tentative D call: TRBD1 (6 bases). Germline CDR1 PRHDT, CDR2 FYEKMQ (reference sequence). V was cut by 5 bases and J by 3 bases, with 13 bases left in between. The CDR3 is 14 residues long. CDR3 bases: TGTGCCAGCAGCATCCGGACAGTGAAAGAGACCCAGTACTTC. Its protein is CASSIRTVKETQYF.

As to this clonotype: A read error may account for a junction end that differs from germline. This sequence joins TRBV2 and TRBJ2-2; possible D gene TRBD2, 5 bases. Per germline, CDR1 SNHLY and CDR2 FYNNEI. CDR3 length equals 13 residues. The DNA of the CDR3 is TGTGCCAGCACCCCCCGCGACACCGGGAAGCTGTTTTTT. Its translation is CASTPRDTGKLFF.

This rearrangement joins TRBV6-5 to TRBJ1-2; D call uncertain. V was shortened by 0 bases and J by 0 bases, with 8 bases between the two germline ends. CDR3 size: 15 residues. From germline, CDR1 is MNHEY and CDR2 SVGAGI. CDR3 sequence (DNA): TGTGCCAGCAGTTACTCGCGGCAGGCTAACTATGGCTACACCTTC. It yields the protein CASSYSRQANYGYTF.

This clonotype was seen a handful of times. The chain carries TRBV7-2 and TRBJ2-1, with unresolved D. Trimming shortened V by 5 bases and J by 7 bases, and 12 bases separated the two germline ends. The CDR3 is made up of 13 amino acids. Germline loops: CDR1 SGHTA, CDR2 FQGNSA. The CDR3 DNA reads as TGTGCCAGCAGCACCCGGACCAGGAATGAGCAGTTCTTC. Translating gives CASSTRTRNEQFF.

This clonotype was counted many times. CDR3 sequence reads: CASSLDGRGGEKLFF. The CDR3 DNA reads TGTGCCAGCAGCTTAGATGGCAGGGGAGGTGAAAAACTGTTTTTT. The V gene is TRBV7-2, the J gene TRBJ1-4; TRBD1 might be the D (6 bases). Germline CDR1 SGHTA, CDR2 FQGNSA. CDR3 size: 15 residues. The germline V and J ends were trimmed by 1 base and 7 bases, with 13 bases remaining between them.

The rearrangement uses TRBV30 and TRBJ2-7; D is ambiguous. The germline V gene has CDR1 GTSNPN and CDR2 SVGIG (reference sequence). The CDR3 extends over 13 amino acids. Trimming removed 4 bases at V and 1 base at J, with 11 bases between. CDR3 in amino acids: CAWTGWDSYEQYF. CDR3 in DNA: TGTGCCTGGACGGGCTGGGATTCCTACGAGCAGTACTTC.

Relative to its sample, this clonotype is medium-sized. The chain combines TRBV7-9 with TRBJ2-1; 11 bases match TRBD2. CDR3 length equals 15 residues. J was trimmed by 4 bases and V by 5 bases; bases with no gene match: 4. Germline V gene data show CDR1 as SEHNR and CDR2 as FQNEAQ (reference sequence). CDR3 loop: CASSLLAGGYNEQFF. The CDR3 DNA reads as TGTGCCAGCAGCCTTCTAGCGGGGGGTTACAATGAGCAGTTCTTC.

By share, this clonotype counts as medium-sized (0.01 to 0.1%). The rearrangement uses TRBV7-3 and TRBJ1-2; 10 bases map to TRBD1. CDR3 size: 13 residues. The J segment lost 7 bases and the V segment lost 5 bases, leaving 4 bases of the junction unmatched. Germline V gene sequence: CDR1 SGHTA, CDR2 FQGTGA. CDR3 DNA sequence: TGTGCCAGCAGCACAGGGACAGGGGTTGGCTACACCTTC. Its protein is CASSTGTGVGYTF.

A few counts support this clonotype. The gene calls are TRBV28 and TRBJ1-1; a weak D match, TRBD1 (6 bases). CDR3 length: 15 amino acids. Trimming took 5 bases from V and 4 from J, leaving 17 bases between them. Germline loops: CDR1 MDHEN, CDR2 SYDVKM. The CDR3 is CASSPLQGGVTEAFF. As DNA, the CDR3 is TGTGCCAGCAGTCCTCTCCAAGGGGGGGTCACTGAAGCTTTCTTT.

This chain joins TRBV2 and TRBJ1-6, with TRBD1 as a possible D gene (5 bases). V was trimmed by 0 bases and J by 10 bases, leaving 13 bases between them. Germline values: CDR1 SNHLY, CDR2 FYNNEI. The CDR3 consists of 15 residues. The CDR3 region is CASSEAGQWDSPLHF. CDR3 coding DNA: TGTGCCAGCAGTGAAGCCGGCCAATGGGACTCACCCCTCCACTTT.

The rearrangement joins TRBV7-2 to TRBJ1-3; D not certain. CDR3 size: 20 residues. Between the trimmed V and J ends, which lost 5 bases and 0 bases, there was a span of 26 bases. Germline assignment: CDR1 SGHTA and CDR2 FQGNSA. The CDR3 reads CASSPTLLGPNTSSGNTIYF. The CDR3 nucleotides read TGTGCCAGCAGCCCTACTCTACTAGGCCCGAATACGTCCTCTGGAAACACCATATATTTT.

The chain joins TRBV12-3 or TRBV12-4 to TRBJ2-7; 8 bases line up with TRBD1. This CDR3 has 14 amino acids. The V segment lost 5 bases and the J segment 4 bases; nucleotides outside the gene matches: 7. CDR3 region: CASSERTGKYEQYF. CDR3 bases: TGTGCCAGCAGTGAACGGACAGGGAAATACGAGCAGTACTTC.

This chain links TRBV11-3 with TRBJ2-1, with 9 bases lining up with TRBD1. CDR1 and CDR2 from the germline V gene are SGHNT and YENEEA. The CDR3 is 16 residues long. V dropped 0 bases and J dropped 9; count of bases not matched to a gene: 9. CDR3 protein: CASSLDPRTGVLEQFF. CDR3 nucleotides: TGTGCCAGCAGCTTAGATCCCCGGACAGGGGTTCTTGAGCAGTTCTTC.

This clonotype was seen at least ten times. V gene TRBV6-6 combines with J gene TRBJ1-4; D remains unclear. The ends were cut back, 3 bases at V and 8 bases at J, with 16 bases in the middle. Germline lookup yields CDR1 MNHNY and CDR2 SVGAGI (reference sequence). CDR3 length equals 15 residues. The CDR3 region has the DNA TGTGCCAGCAGTTATGGGGTGGGCGGGGTCGAAAAACTGTTTTTT. It is translated as CASSYGVGGVEKLFF.

This clonotype was seen at least ten times. V and J are TRBV27 and TRBJ2-7; perhaps D is TRBD1 or TRBD2 (5 bases each). This CDR3 is 14 amino acids long. Germline CDR1 MNHEY, CDR2 SMNVEV (reference sequence). Between the trimmed V and J ends, which lost 4 bases and 7 bases, there was a span of 17 bases. The CDR3 loop is CASSSQMLREEQYF. CDR3 nucleotides: TGTGCCAGCAGTTCGCAGATGCTCAGGGAGGAGCAGTACTTC.

This clonotype is classed as medium-sized (0.01 to 0.1%). CDR3 in amino acids: CASRKAPYNSPLHF. CDR3 nucleotides: TGTGCCAGCAGGAAGGCGCCATATAATTCACCCCTCCACTTT. J is TRBJ1-6 and V is TRBV6-2 or TRBV6-3, with no clear D. The CDR3 consists of 14 residues. Germline CDR1 MNHEY, CDR2 SVGEGT. V was pared by 6 bases and J by 4 bases, with 10 bases between.

Relative to its sample, this clonotype is medium-sized (0.01 to 0.1%). The chain couples TRBV27 to TRBJ2-7, with D possibly being TRBD1 (6 bases). The germline V gene has CDR1 MNHEY and CDR2 SMNVEV (reference sequence). The CDR3 covers 14 residues. V gave up 2 bases and J gave up 6 bases, with 14 bases separating them. The CDR3 is CASSLQGPRGEQYF. CDR3 coding DNA: TGTGCCAGCAGTTTACAGGGGCCTCGGGGCGAGCAGTACTTC.

This rearrangement joins TRBV9 to TRBJ2-3, with 12 bases aligning to TRBD2. V was pared by 2 bases and J by 7 bases, with 11 bases of the junction left unmatched. Germline values: CDR1 SGDLS, CDR2 YYNGEE. The CDR3 loop spans 17 amino acids. In DNA, the CDR3 is TGTGCCAGCAGCGTCCCCGCGACTAGCGGGGGATCGAATACGCAGTATTTT. It is translated as CASSVPATSGGSNTQYF.

This clonotype was recorded at least ten times. J is TRBJ2-7 and V is TRBV3-1; D is ambiguous. The V gene lost 6 bases and the J gene lost 3 bases, with 12 bases spanning the gap. The CDR3 has 13 amino acids. Germline CDR1 LGHDT, CDR2 YNNKEL (reference sequence). The CDR3 sequence is CASSLTPYYEQYF. CDR3 DNA sequence: TGTGCCAGCAGTCTGACCCCTTACTACGAGCAGTACTTC.

This clonotype was recorded many times. V gene TRBV6-2 or TRBV6-3 combines with J gene TRBJ1-2; weak D call: TRBD1 (6 bases). Trimming left V 8 bases short and J 2 bases short, with 12 bases between. The CDR3 contains 13 residues. CDR1 is MNHEY and CDR2 is SVGEGT in the germline V gene. CDR3: CASWGQPNYGYTF. CDR3 nucleotides: TGTGCCAGCTGGGGGCAGCCCAACTATGGCTACACCTTC.

Ten or more counts support this clonotype. The J gene is TRBJ1-4, the V gene TRBV19, with unresolved D. Trimming left V 5 bases short and J 0 bases short, with 16 bases between. The CDR3 is made up of 17 amino acids. Germline V gives CDR1 LNHDA, CDR2 SQIVND (reference sequence). Written as DNA, the CDR3 is TGTGCCAGTAGTGGAAGACACGCGGTTGCAACTAATGAAAAACTGTTTTTT. It codes for CASSGRHAVATNEKLFF. Complete variable domain (other parts from reference TRBV19 and TRBJ1-4): DGGITQSPKYLFRKEGQNVTLSCEQNLNHDAMYWYRQDPGQGLRLIYYSQIVNDFQKGDIAEGYSVSREKKESFPLTVTSAQKNPTAFYLCASSGRHAVATNEKLFFGSGTQLSVL.

In its sample, this clonotype was seen a few times. CDR3 DNA sequence: TGTGCCAGTAAAACTAGCTTCTCCTACAATGAGCAGTTCTTC. It encodes CASKTSFSYNEQFF. The chain joins TRBV12-3 or TRBV12-4 to TRBJ2-1, with TRBD2 as a possible D gene (6 bases). The CDR3 is 14 residues long. V was trimmed by 9 bases and J by 0 bases, leaving 12 bases between them.

The chain joins TRBV30 to TRBJ2-3; D remains unclear. The CDR3 length is 11 residues. V was cut by 4 bases and J by 8 bases, with 10 bases left in between. Germline V gene lookup returns CDR1 GTSNPN and CDR2 SVGIG (reference sequence). CDR3 amino acids: CAWTVGVTQYF. CDR3 bases: TGTGCCTGGACCGTTGGTGTTACGCAGTATTTT.

This clonotype was counted between two and nine times. CDR3 in amino acids: CSARDEAGSSTDTQYF. CDR3 nucleotides: TGCAGTGCTAGAGATGAAGCGGGTTCTAGCACAGATACGCAGTATTTT. The V gene is TRBV20-1, the J gene TRBJ2-3; weak D call: TRBD2 (6 bases). The germline gives CDR1 DFQATT, CDR2 SNEGSKA (reference sequence). V was shortened by 0 bases and J by 0 bases, with 13 bases between the two germline ends. The CDR3 is 16 residues long.

The chain combines TRBV29-1 with TRBJ2-5, with D perhaps matching TRBD2 (5 bases). Trimming removed 3 bases at V and 5 bases at J, with 13 bases between. The germline CDR1 and CDR2 sequences are SQVTM and ANQGSEA. This CDR3 is built from 13 residues. The CDR3 DNA reads TGCAGCGTTGACCCCGAGGGAAGGGAGACCCAGTACTTC. Translated, it gives CSVDPEGRETQYF.

In this sample, this clonotype turned up many times. The rearrangement links TRBV2 to TRBJ2-7; D perhaps matches TRBD1 (6 bases). Trimming took off 7 bases at V and 4 bases at J, with 11 bases between the two ends. Germline V lookup: CDR1 SNHLY, CDR2 FYNNEI. CDR3 length: 12 amino acids. The CDR3 is CASTAQGYEQYF. The DNA of the CDR3 is TGTGCCAGCACTGCACAGGGATACGAGCAGTACTTC.

In this sample, this clonotype turned up many times. The chain couples TRBV7-2 to TRBJ2-1; no reliable D call. Germline CDR1 SGHTA, CDR2 FQGNSA. The CDR3 length is 15 residues. Trimming took 1 base from V and 5 from J, leaving 12 bases between them. The CDR3 reads CASSLVGRLHNEQFF. CDR3 DNA sequence: TGTGCCAGCAGCTTAGTGGGCCGTCTCCACAATGAGCAGTTCTTC. The full variable domain, completed using reference TRBV7-2 and TRBJ2-1, is GAGVSQSPSNKVTEKGKDVELRCDPISGHTALYWYRQSLGQGLEFLIYFQGNSAPDKSGLPSDRFSAERTGGSVSTLTIQRTQQEDSAVYLCASSLVGRLHNEQFFGPGTRLTVL.

Within the sample, this clonotype is medium-sized. This sequence joins TRBV7-6 and TRBJ2-3; 11 bases fit TRBD2. CDR1 is SGHVS, CDR2 FNYEAQ, per germline. V gave up 0 bases and J gave up 1 base; unmatched junction bases: 0. The CDR3 is 16 amino acids. The CDR3 protein is CASSLATSGGTDTQYF. Here the CDR3 DNA reads TGTGCCAGCAGCTTAGCGACTAGCGGGGGCACAGATACGCAGTATTTT. Together with reference TRBV7-6 and TRBJ2-3, the CDR3 gives the full variable domain: GAGVSQSPRYKVTKRGQDVALRCDPISGHVSLYWYRQALGQGPEFLTYFNYEAQQDKSGLPNDRFSAERPEGSISTLTIQRTEQRDSAMYRCASSLATSGGTDTQYFGPGTRLTVL.